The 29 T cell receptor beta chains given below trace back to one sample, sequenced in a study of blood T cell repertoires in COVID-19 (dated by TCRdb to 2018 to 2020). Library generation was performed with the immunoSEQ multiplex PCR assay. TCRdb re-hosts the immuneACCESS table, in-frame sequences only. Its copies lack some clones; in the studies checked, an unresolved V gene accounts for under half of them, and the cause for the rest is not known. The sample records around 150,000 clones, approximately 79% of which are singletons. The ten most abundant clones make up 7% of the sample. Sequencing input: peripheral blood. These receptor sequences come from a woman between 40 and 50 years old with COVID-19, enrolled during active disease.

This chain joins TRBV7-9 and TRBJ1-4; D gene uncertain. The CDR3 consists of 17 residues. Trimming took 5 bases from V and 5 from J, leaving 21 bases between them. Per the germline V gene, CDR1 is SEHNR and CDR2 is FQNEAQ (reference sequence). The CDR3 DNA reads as TGTGCCAGCAGCACGCGCGCCGCGGGCAGCCGCAATGAAAAACTGTTTTTT. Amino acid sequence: CASSTRAAGSRNEKLFF.

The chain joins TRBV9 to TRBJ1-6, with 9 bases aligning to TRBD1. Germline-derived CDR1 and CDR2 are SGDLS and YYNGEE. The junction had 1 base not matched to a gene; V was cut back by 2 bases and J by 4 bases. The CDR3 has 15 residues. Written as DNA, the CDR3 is TGTGCCAGCAGCGTGGGACAGGGATATAATTCACCCCTCCACTTT. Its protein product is CASSVGQGYNSPLHF.

The CDR3 loop is CASKGLEYYGYTF. The CDR3 DNA is TGTGCCAGTAAGGGACTTGAATACTATGGCTACACCTTC. The V gene is TRBV19, the J gene TRBJ1-2, with a weak D call TRBD1 (5 bases). CDR3 length equals 13 residues. CDR1 and CDR2 from the germline V gene are LNHDA and SQIVND (reference sequence). V dropped 7 bases and J dropped 3 bases, with 12 bases sitting between them. The whole variable domain, remainder taken from reference TRBV19 and TRBJ1-2, is DGGITQSPKYLFRKEGQNVTLSCEQNLNHDAMYWYRQDPGQGLRLIYYSQIVNDFQKGDIAEGYSVSREKKESFPLTVTSAQKNPTAFYLCASKGLEYYGYTFGSGTRLTVV.

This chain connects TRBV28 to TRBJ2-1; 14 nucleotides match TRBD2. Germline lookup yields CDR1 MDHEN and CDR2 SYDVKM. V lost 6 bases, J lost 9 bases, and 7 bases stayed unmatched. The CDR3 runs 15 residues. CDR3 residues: CASSVLGLAGGEQFF. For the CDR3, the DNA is TGTGCCAGCAGCGTCCTAGGACTAGCGGGAGGTGAGCAGTTCTTC. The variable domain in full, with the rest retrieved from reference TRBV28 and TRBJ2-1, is DVKVTQSSRYLVKRTGEKVFLECVQDMDHENMFWYRQDPGLGLRLIYFSYDVKMKEKGDIPEGYSVSREKKERFSLILESASTNQTSMYLCASSVLGLAGGEQFFGPGTRLTVL.

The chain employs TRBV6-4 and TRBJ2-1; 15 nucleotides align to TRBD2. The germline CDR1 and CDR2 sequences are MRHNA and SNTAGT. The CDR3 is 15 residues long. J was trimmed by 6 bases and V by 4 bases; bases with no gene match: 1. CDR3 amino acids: CASSGTSGGANEQFF. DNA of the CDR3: TGTGCCAGCAGTGGGACTAGCGGGGGGGCCAATGAGCAGTTCTTC.

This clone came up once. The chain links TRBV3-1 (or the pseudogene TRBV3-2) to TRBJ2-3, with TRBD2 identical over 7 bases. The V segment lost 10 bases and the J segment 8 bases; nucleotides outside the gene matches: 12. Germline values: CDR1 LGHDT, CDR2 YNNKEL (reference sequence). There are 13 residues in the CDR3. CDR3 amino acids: CATQGNRGGTQYF. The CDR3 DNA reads TGTGCCACCCAGGGCAACCGCGGGGGTACGCAGTATTTT.

In DNA, the CDR3 is TGTGCCAGCAGTTACGCAGGGTATGGCTACACCTTC. This codes for CASSYAGYGYTF. V gene TRBV6-5 combines with J gene TRBJ1-2; tentatively, D is TRBD1 (5 bases). Germline V lookup: CDR1 MNHEY, CDR2 SVGAGI. The CDR3 contains 12 residues. The V gene lost 2 bases and the J gene lost 5 bases, with 6 bases spanning the gap.

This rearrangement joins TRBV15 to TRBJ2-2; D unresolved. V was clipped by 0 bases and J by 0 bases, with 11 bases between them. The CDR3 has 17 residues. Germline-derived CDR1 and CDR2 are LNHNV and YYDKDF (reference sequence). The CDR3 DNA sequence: TGTGCCACCAGCAGAGAGATATTACTCACGAACACCGGGGAGCTGTTTTTT. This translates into CATSREILLTNTGELFF.

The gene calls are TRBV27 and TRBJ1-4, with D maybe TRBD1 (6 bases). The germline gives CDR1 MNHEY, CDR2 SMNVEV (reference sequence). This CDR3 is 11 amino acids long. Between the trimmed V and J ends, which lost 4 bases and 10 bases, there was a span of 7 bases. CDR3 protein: CASSSRGKLFF. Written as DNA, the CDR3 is TGTGCCAGCAGTTCCAGGGGAAAACTGTTTTTT.

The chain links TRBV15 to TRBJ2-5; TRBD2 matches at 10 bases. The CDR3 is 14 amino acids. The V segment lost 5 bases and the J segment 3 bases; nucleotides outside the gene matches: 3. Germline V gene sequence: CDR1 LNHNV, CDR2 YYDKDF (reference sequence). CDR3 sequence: CATSRTSGEETQYF. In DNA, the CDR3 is TGTGCCACCAGCCGGACTAGCGGTGAAGAGACCCAGTACTTC.

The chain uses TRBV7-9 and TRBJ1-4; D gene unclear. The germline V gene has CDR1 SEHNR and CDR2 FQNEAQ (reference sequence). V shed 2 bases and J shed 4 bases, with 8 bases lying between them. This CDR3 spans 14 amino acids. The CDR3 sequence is CASSLFPGNEKLFF. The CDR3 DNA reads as TGTGCCAGCAGCTTATTCCCCGGTAATGAAAAACTGTTTTTT.

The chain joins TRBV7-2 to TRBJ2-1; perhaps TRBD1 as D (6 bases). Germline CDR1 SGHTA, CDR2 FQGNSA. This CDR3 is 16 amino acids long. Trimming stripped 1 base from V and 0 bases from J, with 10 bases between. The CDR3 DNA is TGTGCCAGCAGCTTAGTAGCAGGGGACTCCTACAATGAGCAGTTCTTC. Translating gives CASSLVAGDSYNEQFF.

Here the CDR3 reads CASSQQLGVNQPQHF. The CDR3 DNA follows: TGCGCCAGCAGCCAACAATTGGGAGTAAATCAGCCCCAGCATTTT. V and J are TRBV4-1 and TRBJ1-5; D unclear. In germline, CDR1 is MGHRA, CDR2 YSYEKL. There are 15 residues in the CDR3. Trimming pared 2 bases from V and 4 bases from J, leaving 12 bases between.

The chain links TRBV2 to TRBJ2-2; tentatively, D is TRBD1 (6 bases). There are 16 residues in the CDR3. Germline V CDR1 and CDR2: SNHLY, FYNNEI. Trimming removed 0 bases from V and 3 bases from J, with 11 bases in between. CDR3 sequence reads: CASSEALPGDTGELFF. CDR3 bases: TGTGCCAGCAGTGAAGCGCTTCCAGGGGACACCGGGGAGCTGTTTTTT. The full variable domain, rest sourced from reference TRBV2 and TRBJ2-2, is EPEVTQTPSHQVTQMGQEVILRCVPISNHLYFYWYRQILGQKVEFLVSFYNNEISEKSEIFDDQFSVERPDGSNFTLKIRSTKLEDSAMYFCASSEALPGDTGELFFGEGSRLTVL.

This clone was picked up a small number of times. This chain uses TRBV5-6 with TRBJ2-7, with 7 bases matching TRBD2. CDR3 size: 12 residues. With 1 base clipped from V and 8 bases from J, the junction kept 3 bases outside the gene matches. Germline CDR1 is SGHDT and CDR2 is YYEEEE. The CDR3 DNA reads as TGTGCCAGCAGCTTGAGGCGGGAGCAGCAGTACTTC. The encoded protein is CASSLRREQQYF. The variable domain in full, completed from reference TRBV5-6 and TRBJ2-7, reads DAGVTQSPTHLIKTRGQQVTLRCSPKSGHDTVSWYQQALGQGPQFIFQYYEEEERQRGNFPDRFSGHQFPNYSSELNVNALLLGDSALYLCASSLRREQQYFGPGTRLTVT.

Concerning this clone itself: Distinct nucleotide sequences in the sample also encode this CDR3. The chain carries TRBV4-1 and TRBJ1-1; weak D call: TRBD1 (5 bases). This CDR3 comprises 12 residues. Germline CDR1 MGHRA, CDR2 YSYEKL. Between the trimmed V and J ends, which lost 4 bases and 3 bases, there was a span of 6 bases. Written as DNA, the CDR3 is TGCGCCAGCAGCCGGGGGGACACTGAAGCTTTCTTT. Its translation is CASSRGDTEAFF.

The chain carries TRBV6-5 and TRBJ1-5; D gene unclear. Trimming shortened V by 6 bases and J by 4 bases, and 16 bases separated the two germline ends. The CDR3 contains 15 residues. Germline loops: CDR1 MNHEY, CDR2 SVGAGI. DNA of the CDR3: TGTGCCAGCAGAGGTCAGAACAGCCAAAATCAGCCCCAGCATTTT. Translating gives CASRGQNSQNQPQHF.

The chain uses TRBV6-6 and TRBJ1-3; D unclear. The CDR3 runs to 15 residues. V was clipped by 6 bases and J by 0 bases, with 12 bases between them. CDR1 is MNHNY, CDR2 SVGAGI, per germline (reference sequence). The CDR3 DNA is TGTGCCAGCAGACCCACAGTGGACTCTGGAAACACCATATATTTT. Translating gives CASRPTVDSGNTIYF.

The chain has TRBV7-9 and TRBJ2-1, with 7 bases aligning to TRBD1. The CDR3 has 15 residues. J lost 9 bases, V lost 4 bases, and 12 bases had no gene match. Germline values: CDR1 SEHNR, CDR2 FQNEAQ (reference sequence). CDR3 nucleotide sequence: TGTGCCAGCAGCTCTAACAGGGGAAGGGGTGGTGAGCAGTTCTTC. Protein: CASSSNRGRGGEQFF.

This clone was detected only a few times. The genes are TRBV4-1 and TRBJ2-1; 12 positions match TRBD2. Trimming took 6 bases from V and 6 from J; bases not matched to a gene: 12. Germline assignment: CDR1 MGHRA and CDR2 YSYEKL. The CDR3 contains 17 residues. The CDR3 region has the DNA TGCGCCAGCAGTCGTCCCCCGGGACTAGCGGGTTCCAATGAGCAGTTCTTC. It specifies CASSRPPGLAGSNEQFF.

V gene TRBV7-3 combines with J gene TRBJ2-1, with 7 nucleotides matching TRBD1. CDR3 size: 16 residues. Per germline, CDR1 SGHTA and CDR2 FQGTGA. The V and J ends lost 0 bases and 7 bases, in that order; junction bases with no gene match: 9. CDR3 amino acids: CASSLTPGTVRNEQFF. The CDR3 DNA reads TGTGCCAGCAGCTTAACCCCCGGGACAGTGAGGAATGAGCAGTTCTTC.

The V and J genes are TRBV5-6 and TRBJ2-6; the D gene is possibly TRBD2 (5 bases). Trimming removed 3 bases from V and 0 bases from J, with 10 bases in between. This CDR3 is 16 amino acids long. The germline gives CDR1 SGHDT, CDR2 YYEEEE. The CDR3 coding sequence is TGTGCCAGCAGCTACAAACGGGGCTCTGGGGCCAACGTCCTGACTTTC. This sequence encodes CASSYKRGSGANVLTF.

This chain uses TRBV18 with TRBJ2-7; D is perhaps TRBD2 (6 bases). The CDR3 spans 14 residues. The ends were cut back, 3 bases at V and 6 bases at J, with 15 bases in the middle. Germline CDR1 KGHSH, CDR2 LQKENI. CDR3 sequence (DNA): TGTGCCAGCTCACCGAAGCCGGGGGATGGCGAGCAGTACTTC. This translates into CASSPKPGDGEQYF.

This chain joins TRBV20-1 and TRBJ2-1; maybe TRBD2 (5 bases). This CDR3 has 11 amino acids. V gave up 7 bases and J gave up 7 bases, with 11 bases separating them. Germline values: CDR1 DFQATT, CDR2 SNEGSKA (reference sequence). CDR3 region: CSGGSRNEQFF. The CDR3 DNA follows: TGCAGTGGTGGGAGTCGGAATGAGCAGTTCTTC.

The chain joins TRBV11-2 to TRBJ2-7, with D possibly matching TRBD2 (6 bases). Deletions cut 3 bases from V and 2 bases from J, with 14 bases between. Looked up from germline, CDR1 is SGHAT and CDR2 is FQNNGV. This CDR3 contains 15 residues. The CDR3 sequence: CASSFMAREAYEQYF. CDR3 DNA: TGTGCCAGCAGCTTTATGGCGAGGGAGGCCTACGAGCAGTACTTC. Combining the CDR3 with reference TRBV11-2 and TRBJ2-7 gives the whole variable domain EAGVAQSPRYKIIEKRQSVAFWCNPISGHATLYWYQQILGQGPKLLIQFQNNGVVDDSQLPKDRFSAERLKGVDSTLKIQPAKLEDSAVYLCASSFMAREAYEQYFGPGTRLTVT.

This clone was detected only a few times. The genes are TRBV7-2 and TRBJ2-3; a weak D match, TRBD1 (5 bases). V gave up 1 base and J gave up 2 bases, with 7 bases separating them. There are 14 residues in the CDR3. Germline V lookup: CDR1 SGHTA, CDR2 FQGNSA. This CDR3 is CASSLDRNTDTQYF. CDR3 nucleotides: TGTGCCAGCAGCTTAGACAGGAACACAGATACGCAGTATTTT. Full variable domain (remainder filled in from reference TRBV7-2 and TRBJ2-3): GAGVSQSPSNKVTEKGKDVELRCDPISGHTALYWYRQSLGQGLEFLIYFQGNSAPDKSGLPSDRFSAERTGGSVSTLTIQRTQQEDSAVYLCASSLDRNTDTQYFGPGTRLTVL.

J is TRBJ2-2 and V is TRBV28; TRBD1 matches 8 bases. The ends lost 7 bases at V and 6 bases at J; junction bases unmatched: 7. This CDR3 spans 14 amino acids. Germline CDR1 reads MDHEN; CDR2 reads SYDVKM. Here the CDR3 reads CASNGQGSPGELFF. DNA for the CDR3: TGTGCCAGCAATGGACAGGGATCACCCGGGGAGCTGTTTTTT.

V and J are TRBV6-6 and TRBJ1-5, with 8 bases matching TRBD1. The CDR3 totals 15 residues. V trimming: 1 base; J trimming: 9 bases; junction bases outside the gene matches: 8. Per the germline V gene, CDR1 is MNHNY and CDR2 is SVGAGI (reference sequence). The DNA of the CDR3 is TGTGCCAGCAGTTACTTCGGACAGGGTAGCGGGCCCCAGCATTTT. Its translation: CASSYFGQGSGPQHF.

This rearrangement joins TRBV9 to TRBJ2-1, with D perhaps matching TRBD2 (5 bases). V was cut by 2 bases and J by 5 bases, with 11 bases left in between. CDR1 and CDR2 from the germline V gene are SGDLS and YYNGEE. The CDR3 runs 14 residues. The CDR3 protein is CASSVEPGDNEQFF. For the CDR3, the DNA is TGTGCCAGCAGCGTTGAACCCGGGGACAATGAGCAGTTCTTC.